These 6 T cell receptor beta chains were sequenced from one sample in a study of blood T cell repertoires in COVID-19. TCRdb's copy holds only in-frame clones and misses some; the assay was immunoSEQ multiplex PCR. Among about 250,000 clones listed, nearly 90% were seen once. Sequenced sample: peripheral blood. The receptor source for this set is a man aged 18 to 29 with active or convalescent COVID-19.

The chain recombines TRBV4-1 with TRBJ2-3; 7 nucleotides agree with TRBD1. Germline CDR1 reads MGHRA; CDR2 reads YSYEKL. This CDR3 has 18 residues. V was pared by 4 bases and J by 3 bases, with 16 bases of the junction left unmatched. In DNA, the CDR3 is TGCGCCAGCAGCCGGAGAGATCAGGGGGTCTACGAGACAGATACGCAGTATTTT. Translation gives CASSRRDQGVYETDTQYF.

V and J are TRBV7-3 and TRBJ1-6, with 7 bases lining up with TRBD1. V gave up 4 bases and J gave up 6 bases; unmatched junction bases: 3. This CDR3 contains 14 residues. The germline gives CDR1 SGHTA, CDR2 FQGTGA. CDR3 DNA sequence: TGTGCCAGCAGCTCCGGGACAGCTAATTCACCCCTCCACTTT. This translates into CASSSGTANSPLHF.

The DNA of the CDR3 is TGTGCCAGCAGTTACTCCCAGACAAATCAGCCCCAGCATTTT. This gives the protein CASSYSQTNQPQHF. V and J are TRBV6-5 and TRBJ1-5, with D hard to call. Between the trimmed V and J ends, which lost 0 bases and 4 bases, there was a span of 7 bases. This CDR3 comprises 14 residues. Per the germline V gene, CDR1 is MNHEY and CDR2 is SVGAGI.

The J gene is TRBJ2-3, the V gene TRBV3-1 (or the pseudogene TRBV3-2), with D possibly TRBD2 on 6 matching bases. The CDR3 consists of 18 residues. Germline CDR1 is LGHDT and CDR2 is YNNKEL (reference sequence). Trimming took off 1 base at V and 0 bases at J, with 17 bases between the two ends. CDR3 nucleotide sequence: TGTGCCAGCAGCCAAGGCGGAACGGGAGCCTTTAGCACAGATACGCAGTATTTT. Translated: CASSQGGTGAFSTDTQYF.

This clone was observed a handful of times. The chain recombines TRBV27 with TRBJ1-4; 8 nucleotides align to TRBD1. Germline trimming cut 5 bases from V and 7 bases from J; bases unmatched to any gene: 6. The CDR3 contains 14 residues. The germline gives CDR1 MNHEY, CDR2 SMNVEV (reference sequence). CDR3 DNA sequence: TGTGCCAGCAGTCTCAGGGGGCGGAGTGAAAAACTGTTTTTT. This gives the protein CASSLRGRSEKLFF.

The count of this clone is one. The chain joins TRBV27 to TRBJ1-4; unclear D gene. V was pared by 7 bases and J by 0 bases, with 12 bases between. This CDR3 has 15 amino acids. Germline CDR1 reads MNHEY; CDR2 reads SMNVEV (reference sequence). Here the CDR3 reads CASTLTGPTNEKLFF. The CDR3 bases are TGTGCCAGCACCCTAACCGGTCCAACTAATGAAAAACTGTTTTTT. Looking up the rest from reference TRBV27 and TRBJ1-4 gives the full variable domain: EAQVTQNPRYLITVTGKKLTVTCSQNMNHEYMSWYRQDPGLGLRQIYYSMNVEVTDKGDVPEGYKVSRKEKRNFPLILESPSPNQTSLYFCASTLTGPTNEKLFFGSGTQLSVL.